This passage covers 2 T cell receptor beta chains from one sample sequenced in a study of T cells in Graves' hyperthyroidism and ophthalmopathy. Amplification targeted TCR beta CDR3 regions from RNA transcripts. When the TCR CDR3 underwent first-round RT-PCR, the HTBI primer set was used. A single record per CDR3 protein comes from TCRdb applying MiXCR to the multiplex PCR reads. Of roughly 700,000 distinct CDR3 sequences in the sample, around a third are singletons; the top ten hold approximately 31%. Sequenced: blood. These receptors originate from a woman between 40 and 55 years old with Graves' hyperthyroidism.

About this clonotype: A much larger clone lies a single base off, so this may be a read error. V is TRBV2 and J is TRBJ1-5; perhaps TRBD1 as D (6 bases). The germline V gene encodes CDR1 SNHLY and CDR2 FYNNEI. V gave up 5 bases and J gave up 5 bases, with 10 bases separating them. This CDR3 region has 13 residues. CDR3 region: CASSFRGHQPQHF. The CDR3 nucleotides read TGTGCCAGCAGTTTTCGGGGGCATCAGCCCCAGCATTTT.

This clonotype was counted many times. J is TRBJ2-5 and V is TRBV15; 7 nucleotides match TRBD1. The CDR3 covers 15 residues. Looked up from germline, CDR1 is LNHNV and CDR2 is YYDKDF (reference sequence). V dropped 4 bases and J dropped 3; count of bases not matched to a gene: 8. CDR3 DNA: TGTGCCACCAGCAAGGACACCGGGACAGAAGAGACCCAGTACTTC. Its protein product is CATSKDTGTEETQYF.